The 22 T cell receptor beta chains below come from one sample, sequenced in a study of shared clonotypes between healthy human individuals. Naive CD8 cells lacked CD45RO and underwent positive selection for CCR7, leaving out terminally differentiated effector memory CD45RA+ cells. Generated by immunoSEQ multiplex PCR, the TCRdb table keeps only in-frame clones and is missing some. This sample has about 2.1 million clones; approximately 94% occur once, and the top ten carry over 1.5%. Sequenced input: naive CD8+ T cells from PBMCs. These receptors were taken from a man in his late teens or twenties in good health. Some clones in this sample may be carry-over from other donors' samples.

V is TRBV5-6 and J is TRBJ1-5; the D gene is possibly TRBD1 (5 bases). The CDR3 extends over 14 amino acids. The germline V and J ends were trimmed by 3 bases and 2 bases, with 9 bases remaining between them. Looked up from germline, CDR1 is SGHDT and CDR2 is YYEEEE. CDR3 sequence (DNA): TGTGCCAGCAGCTCGTTCAGGGGCAATCAGCCCCAGCATTTT. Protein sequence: CASSSFRGNQPQHF.

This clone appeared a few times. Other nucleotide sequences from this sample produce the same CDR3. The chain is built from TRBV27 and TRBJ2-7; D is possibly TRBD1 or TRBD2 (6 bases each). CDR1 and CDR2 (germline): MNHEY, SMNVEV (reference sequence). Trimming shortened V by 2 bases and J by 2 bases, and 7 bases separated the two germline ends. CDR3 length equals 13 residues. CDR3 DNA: TGTGCCAGCAGTTTACGGGGGCCCTACGAGCAGTACTTC. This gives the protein CASSLRGPYEQYF.

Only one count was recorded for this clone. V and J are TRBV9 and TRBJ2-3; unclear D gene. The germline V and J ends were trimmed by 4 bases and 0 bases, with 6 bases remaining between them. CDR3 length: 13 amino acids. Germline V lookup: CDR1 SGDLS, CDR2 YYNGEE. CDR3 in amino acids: CASSSASTDTQYF. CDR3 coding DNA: TGTGCCAGCAGCTCGGCTAGCACAGATACGCAGTATTTT.

CDR3 loop: CASSLAEPLYHEQYF. The CDR3 DNA sequence: TGCGCCAGCAGCTTGGCCGAGCCACTTTACCACGAGCAGTACTTC. The rearrangement uses TRBV5-1 and TRBJ2-7; no clear D gene. CDR1 and CDR2 from the germline V gene are SGHRS and YFSETQ. The CDR3 spans 15 residues. V was cut by 0 bases and J by 5 bases, with 15 bases left in between.

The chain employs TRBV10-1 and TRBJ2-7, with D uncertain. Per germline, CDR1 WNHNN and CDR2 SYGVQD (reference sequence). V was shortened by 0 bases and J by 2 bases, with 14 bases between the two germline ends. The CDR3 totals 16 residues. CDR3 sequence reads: CASSESRDILTYEQYF. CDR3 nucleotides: TGCGCCAGCAGTGAGTCGCGAGATATTCTAACCTACGAGCAGTACTTC.

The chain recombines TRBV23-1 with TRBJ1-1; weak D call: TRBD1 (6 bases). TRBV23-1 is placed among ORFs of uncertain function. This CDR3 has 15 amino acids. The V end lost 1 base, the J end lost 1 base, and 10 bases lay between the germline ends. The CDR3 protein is CASSQFGGPNTEAFF. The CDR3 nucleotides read TGCGCCAGCAGTCAATTCGGGGGCCCGAACACTGAAGCTTTCTTT.

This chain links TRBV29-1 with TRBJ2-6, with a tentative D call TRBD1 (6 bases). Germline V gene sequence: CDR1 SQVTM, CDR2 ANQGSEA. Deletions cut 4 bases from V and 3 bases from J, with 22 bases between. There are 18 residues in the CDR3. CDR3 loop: CSVAGSEVLGGGANVLTF. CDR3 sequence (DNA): TGCAGCGTTGCCGGTAGCGAGGTTCTAGGGGGTGGGGCCAACGTCCTGACTTTC.

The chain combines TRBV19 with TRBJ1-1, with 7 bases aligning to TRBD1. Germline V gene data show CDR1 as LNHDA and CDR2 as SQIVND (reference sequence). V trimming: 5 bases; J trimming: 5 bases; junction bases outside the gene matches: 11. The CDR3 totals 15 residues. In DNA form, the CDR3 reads TGTGCCAGTAGTCAAGGGGGCAGTGGGAGGACTGAAGCTTTCTTT. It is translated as CASSQGGSGRTEAFF.

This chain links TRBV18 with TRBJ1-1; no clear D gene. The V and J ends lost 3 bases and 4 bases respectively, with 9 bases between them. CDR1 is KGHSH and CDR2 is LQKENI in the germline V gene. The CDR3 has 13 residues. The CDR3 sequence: CASSPSVRTEAFF. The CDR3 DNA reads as TGTGCCAGCTCACCTTCAGTACGCACTGAAGCTTTCTTT.

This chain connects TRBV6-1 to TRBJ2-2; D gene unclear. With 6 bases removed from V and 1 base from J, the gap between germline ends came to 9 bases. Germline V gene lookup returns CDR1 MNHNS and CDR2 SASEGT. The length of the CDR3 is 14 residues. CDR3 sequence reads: CASRLVLNTGELFF. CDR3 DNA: TGTGCCAGCAGACTGGTCCTGAACACCGGGGAGCTGTTTTTT.

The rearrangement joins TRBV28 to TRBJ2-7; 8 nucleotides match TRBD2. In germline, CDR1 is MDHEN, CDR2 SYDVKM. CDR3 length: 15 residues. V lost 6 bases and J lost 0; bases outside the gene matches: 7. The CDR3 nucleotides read TGTGCCAGCAGGATGACTAGCGCCGTCTCCTACGAGCAGTACTTC. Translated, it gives CASRMTSAVSYEQYF.

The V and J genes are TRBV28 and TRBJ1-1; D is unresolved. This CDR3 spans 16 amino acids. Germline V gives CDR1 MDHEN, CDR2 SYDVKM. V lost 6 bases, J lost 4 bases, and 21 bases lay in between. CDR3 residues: CASSLMLGRPPTEAFF. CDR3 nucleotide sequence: TGTGCCAGCAGCCTTATGCTTGGGCGGCCGCCCACTGAAGCTTTCTTT.

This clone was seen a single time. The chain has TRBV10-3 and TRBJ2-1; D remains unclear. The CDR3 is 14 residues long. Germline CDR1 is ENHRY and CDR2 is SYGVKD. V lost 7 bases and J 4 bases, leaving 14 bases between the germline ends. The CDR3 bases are TGTGCCATCACCCGGAGCCCTTATTACAATGAGCAGTTCTTC. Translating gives CAITRSPYYNEQFF.

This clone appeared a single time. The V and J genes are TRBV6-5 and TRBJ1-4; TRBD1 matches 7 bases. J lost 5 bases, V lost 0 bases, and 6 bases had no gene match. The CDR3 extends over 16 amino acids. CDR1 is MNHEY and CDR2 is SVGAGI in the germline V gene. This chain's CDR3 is CASSYSVEGANEKLFF. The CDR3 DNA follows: TGTGCCAGCAGTTACTCTGTAGAGGGGGCGAATGAAAAACTGTTTTTT.

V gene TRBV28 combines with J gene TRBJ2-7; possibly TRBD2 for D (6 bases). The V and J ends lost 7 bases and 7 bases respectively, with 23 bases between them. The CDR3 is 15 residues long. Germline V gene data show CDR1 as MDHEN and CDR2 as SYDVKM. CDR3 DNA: TGTGCCAGCACTCTAGGGCGGGGCCCTCCTTTGGAGCAGTACTTC. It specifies CASTLGRGPPLEQYF.

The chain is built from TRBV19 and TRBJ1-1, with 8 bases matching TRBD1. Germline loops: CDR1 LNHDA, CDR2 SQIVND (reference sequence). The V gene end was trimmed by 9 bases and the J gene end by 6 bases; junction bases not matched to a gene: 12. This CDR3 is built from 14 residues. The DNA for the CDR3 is TGTGCCAGCCGTGTAATGACAGGGGCTTCTGAAGCTTTCTTT. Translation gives CASRVMTGASEAFF.

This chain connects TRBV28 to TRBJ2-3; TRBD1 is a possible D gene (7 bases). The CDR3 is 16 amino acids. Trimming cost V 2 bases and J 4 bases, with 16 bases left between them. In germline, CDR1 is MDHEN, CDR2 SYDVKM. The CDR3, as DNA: TGTGCCAGCAGTTTAGGGGCAGGGGGGAGCTCAGATACGCAGTATTTT. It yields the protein CASSLGAGGSSDTQYF.

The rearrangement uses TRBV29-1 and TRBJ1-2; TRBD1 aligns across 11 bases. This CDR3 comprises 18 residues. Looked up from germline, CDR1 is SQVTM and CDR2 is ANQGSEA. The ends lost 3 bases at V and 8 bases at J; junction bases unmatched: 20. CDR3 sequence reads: CSVESLRDRGSAGWGYTF. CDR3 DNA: TGCAGCGTTGAGTCCTTGCGGGACAGGGGGTCAGCGGGGTGGGGCTACACCTTC. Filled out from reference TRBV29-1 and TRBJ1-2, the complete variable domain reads SAVISQKPSRDICQRGTSLTIQCQVDSQVTMMFWYRQQPGQSLTLIATANQGSEATYESGFVIDKFPISRPNLTFSTLTVSNMSPEDSSIYLCSVESLRDRGSAGWGYTFGSGTRLTVV.

Here the CDR3 reads CASSLGWDVNQPQHF. In DNA form, the CDR3 reads TGTGCCAGCAGCTTAGGTTGGGACGTGAATCAGCCCCAGCATTTT. The chain joins TRBV5-6 to TRBJ1-5; possibly TRBD1 for D (5 bases). V was cut by 2 bases and J by 4 bases, with 13 bases left in between. The CDR3 sequence is 15 residues long. From germline, CDR1 is SGHDT and CDR2 YYEEEE.

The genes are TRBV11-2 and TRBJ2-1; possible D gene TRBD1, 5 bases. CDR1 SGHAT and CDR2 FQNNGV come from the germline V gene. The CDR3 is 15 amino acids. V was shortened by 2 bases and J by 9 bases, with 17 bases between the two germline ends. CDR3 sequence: CASSLPPPGSGEQFF. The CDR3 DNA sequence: TGTGCCAGCAGCTTACCCCCCCCAGGGTCGGGTGAGCAGTTCTTC.

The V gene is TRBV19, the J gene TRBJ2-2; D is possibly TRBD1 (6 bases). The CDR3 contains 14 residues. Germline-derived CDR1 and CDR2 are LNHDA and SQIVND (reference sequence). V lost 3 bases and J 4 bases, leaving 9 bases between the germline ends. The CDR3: CASSIRGGTGELFF. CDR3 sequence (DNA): TGTGCCAGTAGTATCAGGGGCGGCACCGGGGAGCTGTTTTTT. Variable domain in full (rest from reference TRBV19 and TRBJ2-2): DGGITQSPKYLFRKEGQNVTLSCEQNLNHDAMYWYRQDPGQGLRLIYYSQIVNDFQKGDIAEGYSVSREKKESFPLTVTSAQKNPTAFYLCASSIRGGTGELFFGEGSRLTVL.

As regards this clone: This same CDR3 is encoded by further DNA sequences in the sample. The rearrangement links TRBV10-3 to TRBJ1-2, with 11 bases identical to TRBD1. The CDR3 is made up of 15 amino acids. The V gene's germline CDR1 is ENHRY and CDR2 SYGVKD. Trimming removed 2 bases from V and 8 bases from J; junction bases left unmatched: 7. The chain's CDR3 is CAISEPGQGADGYTF. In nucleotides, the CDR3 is TGTGCCATCAGTGAGCCCGGACAGGGGGCGGACGGCTACACCTTC.